The rows below give T cell receptor beta chains drawn from one sample of a study of blood T cell repertoires in COVID-19. Generated by immunoSEQ multiplex PCR, the TCRdb table keeps only in-frame clones and is missing some. The sample records around 180,000 clones, 80% to 90% being singletons. The specimen was peripheral blood. The receptors stem from a human donor with active or convalescent COVID-19. The donor label of this sample is uncertain. CDR3s include the opening cysteine and the closing phenylalanine or tryptophan. A D gene is named only where the DNA matches it firmly. A clone size is listed for some rows: how often the clone was seen (once, few, many), or a class if it is expanded.

TRBV27	TRBD1	TRBJ2-3	NA	CASRGGQSSWGTDTQYF	TGTGCCAGCAGAGGGGGACAGAGCTCCTGGGGCACAGATACGCAGTATTTT
TRBV29-1	NA	TRBJ1-2	once	CSVEGVRGVYGYTF	TGCAGCGTTGAAGGGGTACGCGGGGTCTATGGCTACACCTTC
TRBV19	TRBD1	TRBJ2-3	NA	CASRDRAVGTDTQYF	TGTGCCAGTAGGGACAGGGCGGTTGGCACAGATACGCAGTATTTT
TRBV11-1	NA	TRBJ1-1	NA	CASSARSYTEAFF	TGTGCCAGCAGCGCCCGGAGCTACACTGAAGCTTTCTTT
TRBV5-6	NA	TRBJ2-3	NA	CASSLDAGATDTQYF	TGTGCCAGCAGCTTGGACGCGGGGGCCACAGATACGCAGTATTTT
TRBV11-3	TRBD2	TRBJ2-2	few	CASSLSPGLAGGPLFF	TGTGCCAGCAGCCTCTCCCCGGGACTAGCGGGAGGGCCCCTGTTTTTT
TRBV5-1	TRBD1	TRBJ2-7	NA	CASSLGTGGSYEQYF	TGCGCCAGCAGCTTGGGGACAGGTGGTTCCTACGAGCAGTACTTC
TRBV7-9	TRBD2	TRBJ2-1	NA	CASSLEGGRVNEQFF	TGTGCCAGCAGCTTAGAGGGCGGGAGGGTCAATGAGCAGTTCTTC
TRBV19	TRBD1	TRBJ2-7	NA	CASSIVRTGVYEQYF	TGTGCCAGTAGTATAGTAAGGACAGGGGTCTACGAGCAGTACTTC
TRBV5-1	TRBD1	TRBJ2-5	NA	CASSYQGDQETQYF	TGCGCCAGCAGCTATCAGGGGGACCAAGAGACCCAGTACTTC
TRBV7-9	TRBD1	TRBJ2-3	NA	CASSHPTGPDTQYF	TGTGCCAGCAGCCACCCGACAGGGCCAGATACGCAGTATTTT
TRBV4-1	NA	TRBJ2-2	few	CASSQPKQGGELFF	TGCGCCAGCAGCCAACCTAAACAGGGCGGGGAGCTGTTTTTT
TRBV2	NA	TRBJ2-1	once	CASSLGKSGEQFF	TGTGCCAGCAGTCTAGGCAAGAGCGGTGAGCAGTTCTTC
TRBV9	NA	TRBJ2-3	NA	CASSVTRAGDTQYF	TGTGCCAGCAGCGTAACGCGGGCGGGGGATACGCAGTATTTT
TRBV7-6	TRBD2	TRBJ2-5	NA	CASSLVSGGQETQYF	TGTGCCAGCAGCTTAGTTAGCGGGGGACAAGAGACCCAGTACTTC
TRBV11-2	NA	TRBJ2-1	once	CASSFKVSRSGNEQFF	TGTGCCAGCAGCTTTAAGGTGTCTAGATCTGGCAATGAGCAGTTCTTC
TRBV6-2/TRBV6-3	TRBD2	TRBJ2-7	NA	CASSRAGGDYEQYF	TGTGCCAGCAGTCGGGCGGGGGGGGACTACGAGCAGTACTTC
TRBV6-1	NA	TRBJ1-4	NA	CASSEVAGNEKLFF	TGTGCCAGCAGTGAAGTGGCAGGGAATGAAAAACTGTTTTTT
TRBV19	NA	TRBJ2-1	NA	CATKDKFYNEQFF	TGTGCCACTAAGGACAAATTCTACAATGAGCAGTTCTTC
TRBV6-6	NA	TRBJ1-1	NA	CASSTGGYSNTEAFF	TGTGCCAGCAGTACGGGGGGTTATTCAAACACTGAAGCTTTCTTT
TRBV11-3	NA	TRBJ2-1	few	CASSLALLAFSYNEQFF	TGTGCCAGCAGCTTAGCTCTCCTAGCGTTCTCCTACAATGAGCAGTTCTTC
TRBV5-4	NA	TRBJ1-3	NA	CASSERTGNTIYF	TGTGCCAGCAGCGAGCGCACTGGAAACACCATATATTTT